This TCR beta chain derives from a study of blood T cell repertoires in COVID-19. For the study at large: COVID-19 samples collected from the United States, Italy and Spain covered acute and convalescent phases. The analysed material was cDNA or gDNA that came from T cells, B-cell-depleted T cells, or PBMCs.

Germline lookup yields CDR1 LNHDA and CDR2 SQIVND (reference sequence). This CDR3 contains 13 residues. Between the trimmed V and J ends, which lost 4 bases and 5 bases, there was a span of 8 bases. Profiling relied on immunoSEQ multiplex PCR, and the TCRdb table lists in-frame clones only, not all of them. Here the sample spans nearly 300,000 clones, approximately 84% being singletons. Material for sequencing was peripheral blood. The chain joins TRBV19 to TRBJ1-4; D is ambiguous. The receptor was isolated from a human donor with COVID-19, enrolled during active disease. The donor label of this sample is uncertain. This chain's CDR3 is CASSTGRNEKLFF. In nucleotides, the CDR3 is TGTGCCAGTAGTACAGGAAGAAATGAAAAACTGTTTTTT.